The text below deals with one T cell receptor (beta chain). Its cognate antigen is unknown. This specimen belongs to a study of cytomegalovirus exposure and HLA in healthy donors. Study-level information: Roughly 89 million unique TCR sequences came from HLA-typed donors in an early release. Study results and caveats: The authors listed 164 TCR beta chains as cytomegalovirus-associated.

Primers: 60 Vbeta forward and 13 Jbeta reverse. Under the authors' procedure: About 80 million unique TCR beta chains, around 10 million of them shared, were counted by a later analysis. TCRdb's copy holds only in-frame clones and misses some; the assay was immunoSEQ multiplex PCR. V and J calls and clone size are given by that table; D and trimming were obtained from the DNA. Here the sample spans around 300,000 clones, roughly 70% being singletons. Source material: PBMCs. This sequence originates from a female donor in good health and CMV-seronegative.

The CDR3 protein is CASSPLAGDGEQFF. For the CDR3, the DNA is TGTGCCAGCAGTCCACTAGCGGGAGACGGTGAGCAGTTCTTC. This chain uses TRBV6-5 with TRBJ2-1; the match to TRBD2 covers 11 bases. J gave up 9 bases and V 5 bases, and 6 bases lay outside the gene matches. Looked up from germline, CDR1 is MNHEY and CDR2 is SVGAGI. The CDR3 runs 14 residues.